Sequencing of this TCR beta chain was carried out in a study of molecular identifiers for immune sequencing clone quantification. Researchers sorted naive CD8 T cells as cells that were CD8+CD4-CCR7+CD45RA+. Study results and caveats: Approximately 1 million naive cells reportedly did not prevent detection of spiked Jurkat TCR RNA from one cell. It was shown that clones above 20 RNA copies held over 99% of effector molecules, but under 1% in naive cells.

Note on this clonotype: Its matching antigen is unknown.

Listed TCR primers and previously described methods were used for bulk TCR libraries. TCRdb analysed the PCR reads with MiXCR anew, one entry per CDR3 protein. The repertoire has 65,000 to 70,000 distinct CDR3 sequences, 15% to 20% of them found once; the top ten carry approximately 1.5%. V lost 6 bases to trimming and J lost 2 bases; unmatched junction nucleotides: 9. Germline values: CDR1 LGHNT, CDR2 FRNRAP. The CDR3 is 15 amino acids. The origin of this receptor is a human donor in good health. Some libraries in this study had Jurkat cell RNA spiked in. The rearrangement links TRBV12-5 to TRBJ2-7; 8 bases match TRBD2. The material sequenced was naive CD8+ T cells from blood, with Jurkat cell RNA spiked in. Subset here: FACS-sorted CD8+CD4-CCR7+CD45RA+ naive T cells. The CDR3 loop is CASGQRTSSTYEQYF. The CDR3 DNA reads as TGTGCTAGTGGACAAAGGACTAGCTCTACCTACGAGCAGTACTTC.